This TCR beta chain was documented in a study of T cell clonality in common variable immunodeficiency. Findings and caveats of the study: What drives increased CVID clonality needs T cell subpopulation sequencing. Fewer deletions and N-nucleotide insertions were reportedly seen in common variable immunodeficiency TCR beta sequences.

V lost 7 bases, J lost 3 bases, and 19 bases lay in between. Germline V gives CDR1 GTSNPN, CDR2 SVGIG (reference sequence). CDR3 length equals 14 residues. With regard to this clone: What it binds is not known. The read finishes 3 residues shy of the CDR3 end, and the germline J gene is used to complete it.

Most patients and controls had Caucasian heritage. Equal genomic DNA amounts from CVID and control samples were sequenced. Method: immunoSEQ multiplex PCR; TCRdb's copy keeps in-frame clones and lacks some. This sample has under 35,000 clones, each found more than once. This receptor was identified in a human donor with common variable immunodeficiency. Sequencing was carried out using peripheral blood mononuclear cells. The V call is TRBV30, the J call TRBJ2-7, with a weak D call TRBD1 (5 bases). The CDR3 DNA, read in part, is TGTGCCTTTTCCCCTATCGAAGACAGCTACGAG. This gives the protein CAFSPIEDSYE. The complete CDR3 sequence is CAFSPIEDSYEQYF.